Below are 20 T cell receptor beta chains sequenced from a single sample in a study of T cells in Graves' hyperthyroidism and ophthalmopathy (dated by TCRdb to between 2018 and 2021). Library preparation was by multiplex PCR. Sequencer: Illumina HiSeq 2000. The TCR beta CDR3 regions were amplified from the RNA transcripts. For the first round of RT-PCR on the TCR CDR3, the HTBI primer set was used together with the Qiagen OneStep RT-PCR kit. TCRdb ran its own pipeline on the public reads, namely fastp trimming at Q25 and MiXCR clone calling, and kept in-frame beta chains. Each entry is one CDR3 protein sequence, shown with its most common DNA and genes. Counted in this sample were fewer than 450,000 distinct CDR3 sequences; about 18% of them appeared once. In total, the top ten clones hold around a third of the sample. The specimen sequenced was blood. The receptors derive from a young woman with Graves' hyperthyroidism that later progressed to Graves' ophthalmopathy.

This clonotype was counted ten times or more. The V call is TRBV3-1, the J call TRBJ2-3, with 7 bases lining up with TRBD1. CDR3 size: 19 residues. Germline V gene data show CDR1 as LGHDT and CDR2 as YNNKEL (reference sequence). The junction had 22 bases not matched to a gene; V was cut back by 4 bases and J by 6 bases. CDR3 residues: CASSRGQVRGGQGRDTQYF. The DNA of the CDR3 is TGTGCCAGCAGCCGCGGACAGGTCCGCGGCGGCCAGGGACGGGATACGCAGTATTTT.

This clonotype was recorded at least ten times. The V gene is TRBV27, the J gene TRBJ2-3, with D unresolved. Trimming left V 3 bases short and J 4 bases short, with 8 bases between. This CDR3 spans 13 amino acids. Germline V gene data show CDR1 as MNHEY and CDR2 as SMNVEV (reference sequence). CDR3 loop: CASSLWRADTQYF. DNA of the CDR3: TGTGCCAGCAGTTTGTGGCGAGCAGATACGCAGTATTTT.

The sample holds many counts of this clonotype. The V and J genes are TRBV28 and TRBJ1-4, with D possibly being TRBD1 (5 bases). Germline V gene lookup returns CDR1 MDHEN and CDR2 SYDVKM. This CDR3 is 14 amino acids long. The V and J ends lost 10 bases and 7 bases respectively, with 19 bases between them. The CDR3 DNA follows: TGTGCCACCCGGGACGCGGGTGGCGGTGAAAAACTGTTTTTT. Its translation is CATRDAGGGEKLFF.

The gene calls are TRBV29-1 and TRBJ2-5; D uncertain. Looked up from germline, CDR1 is SQVTM and CDR2 is ANQGSEA. Between the trimmed V and J ends, which lost 5 bases and 3 bases, there was a span of 7 bases. The CDR3 is 11 amino acids. This chain's CDR3 is CSVLREETQYF. CDR3 bases: TGCAGCGTTCTACGAGAAGAGACCCAGTACTTC.

As for this clonotype: One end of the junction fails to match germline, which may point to a read error. The chain joins TRBV5-1 to TRBJ1-1, with a possible D match to TRBD1 (5 bases). The CDR3 runs 15 residues. In germline, CDR1 is SGHRS, CDR2 YFSETQ. CDR3 nucleotides: TGCGCCAGCAGCTCCGGGGCCAGCCTGAACACTGAGGCTTTCTTT. It codes for CASSSGASLNTEAFF.

This clonotype was seen at least ten times. The chain is built from TRBV12-3 or TRBV12-4 and TRBJ1-3, with TRBD1 as a possible D gene (6 bases). This CDR3 is 16 amino acids long. Trimming cost V 3 bases and J 3 bases, with 15 bases left between them. The CDR3 DNA follows: TGTGCCAGCAGTTTTATCTTGGCAGGGGATGGAAACACCATATATTTT. It is translated as CASSFILAGDGNTIYF.

This clonotype was observed a few times. This may be a read error: a much more frequent sequence differs by one nucleotide. The CDR3 is CASSLSGMGQPQHF. DNA of the CDR3: TGTGCCAGCAGTTTATCGGGGATGGGCCAGCCCCAGCATTTT. This chain connects TRBV27 to TRBJ1-5; D is ambiguous. The CDR3 covers 14 residues. Trimming removed 0 bases from V and 7 bases from J, with 10 bases in between. The V gene's germline CDR1 is MNHEY and CDR2 SMNVEV (reference sequence).

This clonotype was found a few times. The rearrangement uses TRBV15 and TRBJ1-2; D not certain. The CDR3 sequence is 14 residues long. Trimming left V 0 bases short and J 8 bases short, with 13 bases between. The V gene's germline CDR1 is LNHNV and CDR2 YYDKDF (reference sequence). This chain's CDR3 is CATSRDHTVLGYTF. For the CDR3, the DNA is TGTGCCACCAGCAGAGATCATACAGTCCTCGGCTACACCTTC.

This clonotype was counted many times. The chain recombines TRBV28 with TRBJ2-7; no reliable D call. The germline V gene encodes CDR1 MDHEN and CDR2 SYDVKM. Deletions cut 3 bases from V and 0 bases from J, with 12 bases between. This CDR3 has 15 residues. DNA of the CDR3: TGTGCCAGCAGTTTGTTGTTGAAAAACTCCTACGAGCAGTACTTC. Residues: CASSLLLKNSYEQYF. Supplemented by reference TRBV28 and TRBJ2-7, the full variable domain reads DVKVTQSSRYLVKRTGEKVFLECVQDMDHENMFWYRQDPGLGLRLIYFSYDVKMKEKGDIPEGYSVSREKKERFSLILESASTNQTSMYLCASSLLLKNSYEQYFGPGTRLTVT.

This clonotype has a count of ten or more. The CDR3 loop is CASSQGQGMGKQYF. CDR3 nucleotide sequence: TGTGCCAGCAGCCAGGGACAGGGTATGGGTAAGCAGTACTTC. This chain links TRBV2 with TRBJ2-7; 9 bases are shared with TRBD1. Per the germline V gene, CDR1 is SNHLY and CDR2 is FYNNEI. V lost 6 bases and J lost 8; bases outside the gene matches: 11. The CDR3 covers 14 residues. Looking up the rest from reference TRBV2 and TRBJ2-7 gives the full variable domain: EPEVTQTPSHQVTQMGQEVILRCVPISNHLYFYWYRQILGQKVEFLVSFYNNEISEKSEIFDDQFSVERPDGSNFTLKIRSTKLEDSAMYFCASSQGQGMGKQYFGPGTRLTVT.

This clonotype was found a few times. J is TRBJ2-5 and V is TRBV5-1; D is perhaps TRBD1 (6 bases). The CDR3 totals 14 residues. V was pared by 5 bases and J by 2 bases, with 13 bases between. Germline V lookup: CDR1 SGHRS, CDR2 YFSETQ. The CDR3 loop is CASSKQGIQETQYF. CDR3 nucleotides: TGCGCCAGCAGTAAACAGGGCATTCAAGAGACCCAGTACTTC.

This chain connects TRBV28 to TRBJ2-3; D is undetermined. Germline V gene lookup returns CDR1 MDHEN and CDR2 SYDVKM. The CDR3 is made up of 14 amino acids. V lost 4 bases and J 0 bases, leaving 8 bases between the germline ends. CDR3 nucleotide sequence: TGTGCCAGCAGTTCAGATCCTAGCACAGATACGCAGTATTTT. Amino acid sequence: CASSSDPSTDTQYF.

This clonotype was seen at least ten times. The rearrangement links TRBV28 to TRBJ2-1; possible D gene TRBD1, 7 bases. The CDR3 is 13 residues long. V lost 5 bases to trimming and J lost 7 bases, with 12 bases between them. Germline V lookup: CDR1 MDHEN, CDR2 SYDVKM. The CDR3 loop reads CASSVRGVNEQFF. The CDR3, as DNA: TGTGCCAGCAGTGTCAGGGGGGTAAATGAGCAGTTCTTC.

This clonotype showed up many times. The V gene is TRBV30, the J gene TRBJ1-1, with D maybe TRBD1 (6 bases). Trimming shortened V by 4 bases and J by 1 base, and 13 bases separated the two germline ends. Germline V gene lookup returns CDR1 GTSNPN and CDR2 SVGIG (reference sequence). The CDR3 runs 14 residues. CDR3: CAWTAGQPNTEAFF. CDR3 DNA: TGTGCCTGGACCGCCGGACAGCCGAACACTGAAGCTTTCTTT.

This clonotype was seen ten or more times. The genes are TRBV12-3 or TRBV12-4 and TRBJ1-4, with D possibly being TRBD1 (6 bases). The CDR3 totals 15 residues. The V gene lost 5 bases and the J gene lost 8 bases, with 18 bases spanning the gap. The CDR3 spells CASSHQAGAEEKLFF. For the CDR3, the DNA is TGTGCCAGCAGTCATCAAGCAGGGGCAGAGGAAAAACTGTTTTTT.

The chain uses TRBV7-9 and TRBJ1-2, with 7 bases aligning to TRBD1. The CDR3 totals 14 residues. The germline V gene has CDR1 SEHNR and CDR2 FQNEAQ (reference sequence). V was pared by 4 bases and J by 7 bases, with 9 bases of the junction left unmatched. The CDR3 bases are TGTGCCAGCAGCTCAACGAGGACAGGACCTGGCTACACCTTC. This gives the protein CASSSTRTGPGYTF. Combining the CDR3 with reference TRBV7-9 and TRBJ1-2 gives the whole variable domain DTGVSQNPRHKITKRGQNVTFRCDPISEHNRLYWYRQTLGQGPEFLTYFQNEAQLEKSRLLSDRFSAERPKGSFSTLEIQRTEQGDSAMYLCASSSTRTGPGYTFGSGTRLTVV.

This clonotype was counted ten times or more. The genes are TRBV12-3 or TRBV12-4 and TRBJ1-4, with D maybe TRBD1 (5 bases). Trimming pared 7 bases from V and 5 bases from J, leaving 11 bases between. The CDR3 consists of 13 residues. The CDR3 DNA is TGTGCCAGCAACTTGGGGGAAAATGAAAAACTGTTTTTT. This gives the protein CASNLGENEKLFF.

As DNA, the CDR3 is TGTGCCACCAGTGCTAGCGGGGGTATCGAGACCCAGTACTTC. This translates into CATSASGGIETQYF. V and J are TRBV24-1 and TRBJ2-5; 10 bases align to TRBD2. The V segment lost 5 bases and the J segment 5 bases; nucleotides outside the gene matches: 4. This CDR3 has 14 residues. CDR1 and CDR2 from the germline V gene are KGHDR and SFDVKD.

This clonotype was observed at least ten times. The chain uses TRBV20-1 and TRBJ2-3; D is perhaps TRBD1 (7 bases). CDR1 DFQATT and CDR2 SNEGSKA come from the germline V gene (reference sequence). The CDR3 totals 15 residues. V gave up 3 bases and J gave up 0 bases, with 13 bases separating them. The CDR3: CSASGGTVSTDTQYF. The CDR3 DNA is TGCAGTGCTAGTGGCGGGACAGTAAGCACAGATACGCAGTATTTT.

This clonotype was detected ten times or more. The chain combines TRBV24-1 with TRBJ2-5, with 11 bases matching TRBD2. From germline, CDR1 is KGHDR and CDR2 SFDVKD. The CDR3 extends over 16 amino acids. V shed 3 bases and J 3 bases; nucleotides not matched to a gene: 5. CDR3 residues: CATSDPGTSGKETQYF. The CDR3 DNA reads TGTGCCACCAGTGATCCCGGGACTAGCGGTAAAGAGACCCAGTACTTC.